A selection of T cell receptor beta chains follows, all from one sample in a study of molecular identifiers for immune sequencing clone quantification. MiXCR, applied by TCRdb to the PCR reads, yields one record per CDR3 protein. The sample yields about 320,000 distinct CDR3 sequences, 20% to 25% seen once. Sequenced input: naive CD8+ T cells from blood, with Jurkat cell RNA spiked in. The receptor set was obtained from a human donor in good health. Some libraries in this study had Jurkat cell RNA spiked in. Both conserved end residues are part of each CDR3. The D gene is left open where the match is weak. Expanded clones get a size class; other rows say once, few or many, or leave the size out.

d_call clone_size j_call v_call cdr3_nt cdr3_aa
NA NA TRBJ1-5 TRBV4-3 TGCGCCAGCAGCCAAGTTCCCGGGGCCAATCAGCCCCAGCATTTT CASSQVPGANQPQHF
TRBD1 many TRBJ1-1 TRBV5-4 TGTGCCAGCAGCTGGACAGGGCTATCGGAAGCTTTCTTT CASSWTGLSEAFF
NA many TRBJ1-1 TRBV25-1 TGCGCCAGCAGCCCGACAGTGAACACTGAAGCTTTCTTT CASSPTVNTEAFF
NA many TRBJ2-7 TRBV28 TGTGCCAGCAGTCTACGCAGGGGACCGACCTACGAGCAGTACTTC CASSLRRGPTYEQYF
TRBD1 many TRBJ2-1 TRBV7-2 TGTGCCAGCAGCTCGTGGACAGGCGAAGATGATGAGCAGTTCTTC CASSSWTGEDDEQFF
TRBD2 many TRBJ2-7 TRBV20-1 TGCAGTGCTAGAGATACTAGCGGGGGGACCTACGAGCAGTACTTC CSARDTSGGTYEQYF
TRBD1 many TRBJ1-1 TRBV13 TGTGCCAGCAGCGGGCGGACAGGGATAAACACTGAAGCTTTCTTT CASSGRTGINTEAFF
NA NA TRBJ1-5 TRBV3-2 TGTGCCAGCAGCATACTCAATAAACAGGGGATTGAGCCCCAGCATTTT CASSILNKQGIEPQHF
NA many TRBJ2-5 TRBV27 TGTGCCAGCAGTTTCTACGGAGAGACCCAGTACTTC CASSFYGETQYF
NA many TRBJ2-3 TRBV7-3 TGTGCCAGCAGCCTTGGGCAGGGCTCTGCAGATACGCAGTATTTT CASSLGQGSADTQYF
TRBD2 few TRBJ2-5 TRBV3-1 TGTGCCAGCAGCCAAGAAGGTAGCGGGAGTGAGACCCAGTACTTC CASSQEGSGSETQYF
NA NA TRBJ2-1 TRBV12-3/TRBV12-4 TGTGCCAGTTTTCGTGACAGTTACAATGAGCAGTTCTTC CASFRDSYNEQFF
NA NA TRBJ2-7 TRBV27 TGTGCCAGCAGTTTGATGGCGGCCTCCTACGAGCAGTACTTC CASSLMAASYEQYF
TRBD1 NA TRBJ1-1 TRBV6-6 TGTGCCAGCAGTTACCCGAGACAGGGGGCACCTTATACTGAAGCTTTCTTT CASSYPRQGAPYTEAFF
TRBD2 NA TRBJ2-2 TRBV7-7 TGTGCTAGCAGCACACTAGCGGGAACGAACACCGGGGAGCTGTTTTTT CASSTLAGTNTGELFF
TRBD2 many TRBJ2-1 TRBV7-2 TGTGCCAGCAGCTTAGAGGCGGGGGGTTACTACAATGAGCAGTTCTTC CASSLEAGGYYNEQFF